This T cell receptor beta chain stems from a study of T-cell memory formation after mild COVID-19. The 5'RACE method, run with constant-segment primers, produced TCR alpha and TCR beta cDNA libraries (carrying sample barcodes and UMIs). TCRdb ran MiXCR on the 5' RACE reads and lists one entry per CDR3 protein. The sample lists around 80,000 distinct CDR3 sequences; about 13% were seen once. The CDR3 contains 17 residues. Germline CDR1 MNHEY, CDR2 SVGAGI. Trimming at V came to 5 bases and at J to 3 bases, leaving 8 bases not matched to a gene. Ten or more counts support this clonotype. What it recognizes is unknown. Study-wide results and limits: Balance between CD4 and CD8 was seen in clones contracting day 15 to 85, and a CD4+ lean was seen in later expanders. Shrinking CD4+ clones were chiefly CM and EM; CD8+ ones were chiefly EMRA.

The TCR comes from a man younger than 30 who had mild COVID-19 (a few samples of this study predate the infection). Cell type and time point are not known. The material sequenced was PBMCs or a T cell subset sorted from them (not recorded which). The chain employs TRBV6-5 and TRBJ2-3; TRBD2 aligns across 13 bases. The CDR3 spells CASSRPWTSGGTDTQYF. The CDR3 DNA is TGTGCCAGCAGTCGACCTTGGACTAGCGGGGGAACAGATACGCAGTATTTT.